Listed below are T cell receptor beta chains from one sample, sequenced in a study of blood T cell repertoires in COVID-19. The table came from immunoSEQ multiplex PCR; TCRdb's copy has only in-frame clones and leaves some out. Of roughly 250,000 clones detected, approximately 85% appear once; the ten largest clones hold 3.5% to 5.5%. Sample: PBMCs or T cells enriched from blood (not recorded which). The receptors shown here come from a woman aged 30 to 39 who had recovered from COVID-19. Each CDR3 is given without its conserved first and last residue. D genes are given only for firm matches.

len,d_gene,j_gene,v_gene,CDR3aa
13,TRBD2,TRBJ2-7,TRBV5-1,ASSLDVAGGNEQY
11,TRBD1,TRBJ2-7,TRBV29-1,SVEQGAEYEQY
14,TRBD2,TRBJ2-2,TRBV5-1,ASSYSSGTNTGELF
12,-,TRBJ1-3,TRBV3-1/TRBV3-2,ASSQGTDRNTIY
12,TRBD1,TRBJ1-1,TRBV28,ASSLRDSGTEAF
12,-,TRBJ2-6,TRBV2,ASAGFSGANVLT
13,-,TRBJ2-7,TRBV5-1,ASSRNRDGSYEQY
18,TRBD1,TRBJ1-3,TRBV6-6,ASSRTGTGWAGVSGNTIY
17,TRBD2,TRBJ2-1,TRBV3-1/TRBV3-2,ASSQDLAGGYSSYNEQF
14,-,TRBJ2-7,TRBV7-9,ASSLKGEGPKGEQY